These T cell receptor beta chains were read from a single sample in a study of cytomegalovirus exposure and HLA in healthy donors. Profiled with immunoSEQ multiplex PCR; TCRdb holds only in-frame clones, not every one. There are tens of thousands of clones in the sample; approximately 96% occur only once, and approximately 1% lies in the top ten. The sequenced sample was PBMCs. These receptors all come from a man aged 18 to 35 in good health and CMV-seronegative. The CDR3 runs from the conserved cysteine through the conserved F or W. D genes are given only for firm matches. Clone size is stated in some rows and not others, as once, few, many or a class when expanded.

clone_size,v_call,d_call,j_call,cdr3_nt,cdr3_aa
-,TRBV28,TRBD1,TRBJ2-1,TGTGCCAGCAGTGGGACAGGAGGAAGACTCTACAATGAGCAGTTCTTC,CASSGTGGRLYNEQFF
once,TRBV4-1,-,TRBJ1-2,TGCGCCAGCAGCCCAGAGGCGGGGGCTAACTATGGCTACACCTTC,CASSPEAGANYGYTF
-,TRBV28,-,TRBJ2-3,TGTGCCAGCAGTTACGGGACGGGAGAAGTAGATACGCAGTATTTT,CASSYGTGEVDTQYF
-,TRBV27,TRBD2,TRBJ2-1,TGTGCCAGCAGGACTCGGGGCGGGAGGGCGGATGAGCAGTTCTTC,CASRTRGGRADEQFF
-,TRBV7-9,TRBD1,TRBJ1-1,TGTGCCAGCAGCGCAGACAGGGGGAACACTGAAGCTTTCTTT,CASSADRGNTEAFF
-,TRBV7-9,-,TRBJ1-1,TGTGCCATGGACACGGTAGTCGGCACTGAAGCTTTCTTT,CAMDTVVGTEAFF
-,TRBV7-9,TRBD2,TRBJ2-1,TGTGCCAGCAGCTTAGGTCTAGCGGGGGAGCAGTTCTTC,CASSLGLAGEQFF
-,TRBV9,-,TRBJ1-2,TGTGCCAGCAGCGTAGCAGGGGAAATTGGCTACACCTTC,CASSVAGEIGYTF
-,TRBV30,TRBD1,TRBJ2-1,TGTGCCTGGACCTGGTTCTTTGGACAGGGGGAGACTAGGGGGCAGTTCTTC,CAWTWFFGQGETRGQFF
-,TRBV7-9,TRBD1,TRBJ2-3,TGTGCCAGCAGCCAGACAGGGCCAACCTTCGTTTTGACAGATACGCAGTATTTT,CASSQTGPTFVLTDTQYF
once,TRBV28,TRBD1,TRBJ2-2,TGTGCCAGCAGTTTCGAGCTAGGGGGCGGTGACGGGGAGCTGTTTTTT,CASSFELGGGDGELFF